This T cell receptor (beta chain) was retrieved from a study of type 1 regulatory T cells. At the level of the study: This in vitro CD4 product, T-allo10, is enriched for Tr1 cells and alloantigen-specific. General observations from the study: Tr1 cells had a more restricted TCR repertoire than non-Tr1 cells.

V was cut by 6 bases and J by 7 bases, with 10 bases left in between. This CDR3 region has 11 residues. The germline V gene encodes CDR1 GTSNPN and CDR2 SVGIG (reference sequence). For this clonotype: The antigen remains unidentified.

TCRdb re-derived calls from the reads in MiXCR, one entry per CDR3 protein. The table includes about 62,000 distinct CDR3 sequences, 62% detected once. The receptor's source is a human donor in good health. The sequencing sample was made of cultured non-Tr1 T cells, either the whole culture or a sorted T cell fraction (not recorded which). The genes are TRBV30 and TRBJ2-1; maybe TRBD1 (5 bases). CDR3 sequence: CACAGINEQFF. The CDR3 DNA is TGTGCCTGTGCAGGGATAAATGAGCAGTTCTTC.